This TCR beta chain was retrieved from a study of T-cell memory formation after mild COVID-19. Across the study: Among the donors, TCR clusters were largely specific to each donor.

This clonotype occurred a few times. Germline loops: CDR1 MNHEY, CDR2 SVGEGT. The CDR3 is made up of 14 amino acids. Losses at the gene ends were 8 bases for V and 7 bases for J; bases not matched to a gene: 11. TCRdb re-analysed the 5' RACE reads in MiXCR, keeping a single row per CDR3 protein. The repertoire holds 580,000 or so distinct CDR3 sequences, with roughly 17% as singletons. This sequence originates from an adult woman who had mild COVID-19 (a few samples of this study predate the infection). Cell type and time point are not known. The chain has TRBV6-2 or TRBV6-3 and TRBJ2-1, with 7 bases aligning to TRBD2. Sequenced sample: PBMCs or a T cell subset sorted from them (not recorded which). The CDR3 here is CASCYKRDLNEQFF. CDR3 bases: TGTGCCAGCTGCTACAAGCGGGACTTGAATGAGCAGTTCTTC.